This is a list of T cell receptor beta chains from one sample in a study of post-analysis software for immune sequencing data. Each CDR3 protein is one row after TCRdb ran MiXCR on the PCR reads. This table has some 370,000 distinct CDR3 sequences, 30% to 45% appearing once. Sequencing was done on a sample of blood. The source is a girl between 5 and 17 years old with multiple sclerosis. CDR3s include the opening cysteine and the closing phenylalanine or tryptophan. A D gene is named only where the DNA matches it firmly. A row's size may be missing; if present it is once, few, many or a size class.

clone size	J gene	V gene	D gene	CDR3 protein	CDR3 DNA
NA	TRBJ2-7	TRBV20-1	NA	CSAREDTVTYEQYF	TGCAGTGCTAGAGAAGATACAGTGACCTACGAGCAGTACTTC
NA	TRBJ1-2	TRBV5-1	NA	CASSRTGMGQDGYTF	TGCGCCAGCAGCAGAACAGGGATGGGCCAAGATGGCTACACCTTC
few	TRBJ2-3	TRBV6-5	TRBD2	CASSYSLGSGGHTDTQYF	TGTGCCAGCAGTTACTCCCTAGGGAGCGGGGGCCACACAGATACGCAGTATTTT
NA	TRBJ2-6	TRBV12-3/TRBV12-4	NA	CASSFSGSGANVLTF	TGTGCCAGCAGTTTTTCGGGGTCTGGGGCCAACGTCCTGACTTTC
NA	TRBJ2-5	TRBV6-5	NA	CASSYSSSQRGPRTQYF	TGTGCCAGCAGTTACTCTTCTTCTCAACGCGGGCCAAGGACCCAGTACTTC
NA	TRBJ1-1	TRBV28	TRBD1	CASSPPTGRHEAFF	TGTGCCAGCAGCCCCCCGACAGGGAGACATGAAGCTTTCTTT
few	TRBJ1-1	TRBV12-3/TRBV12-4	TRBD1	CASSGTAPYTEAFF	TGTGCCAGCAGCGGGACAGCCCCATACACTGAAGCTTTCTTT
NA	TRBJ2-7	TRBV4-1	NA	CASSQGIQASSYEQYF	TGCGCCAGCAGCCAAGGGATTCAGGCGAGCTCCTACGAGCAGTACTTC
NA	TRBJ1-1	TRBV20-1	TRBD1	CSARDRTGRSTEAFF	TGCAGTGCTAGAGACCGGACAGGGAGAAGCACTGAAGCTTTCTTT
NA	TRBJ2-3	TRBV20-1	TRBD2	CSYLGGGAINGATDTQYF	TGCAGTTACCTTGGCGGGGGGGCAATTAATGGTGCGACAGATACGCAGTATTTT
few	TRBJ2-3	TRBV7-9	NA	CASSPRRLLTDTQYF	TGTGCCAGCAGCCCTAGAAGACTTCTCACAGATACGCAGTATTTT
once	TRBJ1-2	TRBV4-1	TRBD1	CASSQPRGRGYGYTF	TGCGCCAGCAGCCAACCCAGGGGGCGCGGTTATGGCTACACCTTC
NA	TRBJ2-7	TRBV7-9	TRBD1	CASSPDRVSYKQYF	TGTGCCAGCAGCCCAGACAGGGTTTCCTACAAGCAGTACTTC
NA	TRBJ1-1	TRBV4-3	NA	CASSQDSGFPEAFF	TGCGCCAGCAGCCAAGATTCGGGGTTCCCTGAAGCTTTCTTT
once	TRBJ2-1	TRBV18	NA	CASSPRRQGGNEQFF	TGTGCCAGCTCACCAAGACGGCAGGGAGGCAATGAGCAGTTCTTC
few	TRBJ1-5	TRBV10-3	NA	CAIGKDITNQPQHF	TGTGCCATCGGTAAGGACATCACCAATCAGCCCCAGCATTTT
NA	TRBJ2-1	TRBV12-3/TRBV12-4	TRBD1	CASSYVGTGVVDERFF	TGTGCCAGCAGTTACGTAGGGACAGGGGTTGTGGATGAGCGGTTCTTC
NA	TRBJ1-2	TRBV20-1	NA	CSARDLTEDPGYGYTF	TGCAGTGCTAGAGATCTGACAGAGGACCCGGGATATGGCTACACCTTC
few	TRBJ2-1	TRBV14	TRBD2	CASSETSGGAGNEQFF	TGTGCCAGCAGCGAAACTAGCGGGGGGGCAGGAAATGAGCAGTTCTTC
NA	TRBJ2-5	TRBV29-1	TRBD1	CSVEPRGRETQYF	TGCAGCGTTGAACCCAGGGGGCGGGAGACCCAGTACTTC
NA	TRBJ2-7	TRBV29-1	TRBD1	CSVEDNRGYEQYF	TGCAGCGTTGAAGATAACAGGGGCTACGAGCAGTACTTC
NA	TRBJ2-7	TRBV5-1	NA	CASSLGPGGSYNEQYF	TGCGCCAGCAGCTTGGGGCCTGGGGGGTCTTACAATGAGCAGTACTTC
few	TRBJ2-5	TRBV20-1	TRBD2	CSARWPSGGQETQYF	TGCAGTGCTAGATGGCCTAGCGGGGGACAAGAGACCCAGTACTTC
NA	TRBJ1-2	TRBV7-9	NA	CASGERGIYGYTF	TGTGCCAGCGGAGAGCGAGGGATCTATGGCTACACCTTC
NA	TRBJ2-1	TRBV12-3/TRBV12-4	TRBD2	CASTSFVAGGHEQFF	TGTGCCAGCACCTCCTTTGTAGCGGGGGGGCACGAGCAGTTCTTC
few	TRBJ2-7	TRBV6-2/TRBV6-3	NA	CASSYTVPSYEQYF	TGTGCCAGCAGTTACACCGTCCCTTCCTACGAGCAGTACTTC
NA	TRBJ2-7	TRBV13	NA	CASSIRGRSYEQYF	TGTGCCAGCAGCATCAGGGGACGGTCCTACGAGCAGTACTTC
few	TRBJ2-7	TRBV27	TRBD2	CASSLSGGGTYEQYF	TGTGCCAGCAGTTTATCTGGGGGGGGGACCTACGAGCAGTACTTC
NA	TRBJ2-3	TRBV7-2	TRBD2	CASSLRIAGGTDTQYF	TGTGCCAGCAGCTTAAGAATAGCGGGGGGCACAGATACGCAGTATTTT
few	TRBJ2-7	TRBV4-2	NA	CASSQNRAYEQYF	TGTGCCAGCAGCCAAAATCGGGCCTACGAGCAGTACTTC
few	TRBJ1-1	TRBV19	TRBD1	CASSDRGDTEAFF	TGTGCCAGTAGCGACAGGGGTGACACTGAAGCTTTCTTT
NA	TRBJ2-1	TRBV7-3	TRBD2	CASRKPGGPYNEQFF	TGTGCCAGCAGAAAACCGGGGGGACCCTACAATGAGCAGTTCTTC
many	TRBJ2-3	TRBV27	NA	CASSLSSHTDTQYF	TGTGCCAGCAGTTTATCTTCCCACACAGATACGCAGTATTTT
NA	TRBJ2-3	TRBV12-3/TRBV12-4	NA	CASSGITRGHPFTSTDTQYF	TGTGCCAGCAGCGGTATTACCCGCGGACACCCCTTCACATCCACAGATACGCAGTATTTT
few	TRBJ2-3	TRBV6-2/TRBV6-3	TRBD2	CASSYRGGRMDTQYF	TGTGCTAGCAGTTACCGGGGCGGGAGGATGGATACGCAGTATTTT
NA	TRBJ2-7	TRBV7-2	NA	CASSLLGAGNEQYF	TGTGCCAGCAGCTTACTCGGGGCGGGGAACGAGCAGTACTTC
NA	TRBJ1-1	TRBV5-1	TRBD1	CASSFGQGARNTEAFF	TGCGCCAGCAGCTTCGGACAGGGGGCGAGAAACACTGAAGCTTTCTTT
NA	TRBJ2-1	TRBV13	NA	CASPGLPYNEQFF	TGTGCCAGCCCCGGACTACCCTACAATGAGCAGTTCTTC
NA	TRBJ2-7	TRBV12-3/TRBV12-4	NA	CASRDGNYEQYF	TGTGCCAGCAGGGACGGAAACTACGAGCAGTACTTC
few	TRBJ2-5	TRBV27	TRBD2	CASRENGGTQETQYF	TGTGCCAGCAGGGAAAACGGGGGGACCCAAGAGACCCAGTACTTC
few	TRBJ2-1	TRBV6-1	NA	CASSGGRYNEQFF	TGTGCCAGCAGTGGGGGACGTTACAATGAGCAGTTCTTC
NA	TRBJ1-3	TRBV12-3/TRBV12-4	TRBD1	CASSSQGDGNTIYF	TGTGCCAGCAGTTCCCAGGGGGACGGAAACACCATATATTTT
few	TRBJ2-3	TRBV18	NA	CASSPPERGVEDTQYF	TGTGCCAGCTCACCACCCGAAAGGGGGGTGGAAGATACGCAGTATTTT
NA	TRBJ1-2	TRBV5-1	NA	CASSSDPGADGYTF	TGCGCCAGCAGCTCGGATCCAGGGGCAGATGGCTACACCTTC
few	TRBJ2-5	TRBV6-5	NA	CASSYGGGLEETQYF	TGTGCCAGCAGTTACGGGGGAGGATTGGAAGAGACCCAGTACTTC
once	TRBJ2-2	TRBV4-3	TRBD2	CASSQGAPLAGGYTGELFF	TGCGCCAGCAGCCAAGGGGCTCCACTAGCGGGGGGCTACACCGGGGAGCTGTTTTTT